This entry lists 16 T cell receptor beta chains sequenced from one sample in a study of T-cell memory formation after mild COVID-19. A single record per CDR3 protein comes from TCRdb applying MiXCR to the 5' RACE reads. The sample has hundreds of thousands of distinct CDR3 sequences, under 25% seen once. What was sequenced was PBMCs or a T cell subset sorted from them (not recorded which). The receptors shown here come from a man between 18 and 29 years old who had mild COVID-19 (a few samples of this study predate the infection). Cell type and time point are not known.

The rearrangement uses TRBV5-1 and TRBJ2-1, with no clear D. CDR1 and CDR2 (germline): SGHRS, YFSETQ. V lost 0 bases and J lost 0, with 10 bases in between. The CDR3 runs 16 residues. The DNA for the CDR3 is TGCGCCAGCAGCTTGGATCTCACAAGCTCCTACAATGAGCAGTTCTTC. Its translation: CASSLDLTSSYNEQFF.

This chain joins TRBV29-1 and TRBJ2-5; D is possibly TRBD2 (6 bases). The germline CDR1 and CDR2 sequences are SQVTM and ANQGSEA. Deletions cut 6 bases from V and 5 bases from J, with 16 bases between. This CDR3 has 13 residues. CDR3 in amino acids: CSVSRWGEETQYF. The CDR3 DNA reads TGCAGCGTGAGCCGGTGGGGGGAGGAGACCCAGTACTTC.

CDR3 sequence reads: CAIRGTGTLSYNEQFF. The CDR3 DNA reads as TGTGCCATCAGGGGGACAGGTACACTCTCCTACAATGAGCAGTTCTTC. This chain connects TRBV10-3 to TRBJ2-1; 8 nucleotides align to TRBD1. The V gene end was trimmed by 6 bases and the J gene end by 0 bases; junction bases not matched to a gene: 7. The CDR3 contains 16 residues. Germline values: CDR1 ENHRY, CDR2 SYGVKD.

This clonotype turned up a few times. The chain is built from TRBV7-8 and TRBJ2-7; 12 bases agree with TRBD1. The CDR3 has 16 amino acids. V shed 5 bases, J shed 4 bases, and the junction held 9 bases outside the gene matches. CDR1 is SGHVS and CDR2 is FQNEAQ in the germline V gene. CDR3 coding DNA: TGTGCCAGCAGCCTCGCGGGACAGGGGGCTCCATACGAGCAGTACGTC. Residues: CASSLAGQGAPYEQYV.

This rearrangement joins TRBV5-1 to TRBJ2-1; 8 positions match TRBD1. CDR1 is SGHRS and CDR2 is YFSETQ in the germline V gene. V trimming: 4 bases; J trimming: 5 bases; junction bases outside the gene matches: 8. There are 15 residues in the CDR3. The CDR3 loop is CASSPRTGLNNEQFF. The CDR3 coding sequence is TGCGCCAGCAGCCCACGGACAGGGCTAAACAATGAGCAGTTCTTC.

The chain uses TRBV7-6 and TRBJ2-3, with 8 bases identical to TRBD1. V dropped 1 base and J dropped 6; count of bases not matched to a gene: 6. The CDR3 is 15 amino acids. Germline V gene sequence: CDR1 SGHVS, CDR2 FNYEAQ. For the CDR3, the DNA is TGTGCCAGCAGCTTAGGAGGACAGGGTGGCGATACGCAGTATTTT. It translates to CASSLGGQGGDTQYF.

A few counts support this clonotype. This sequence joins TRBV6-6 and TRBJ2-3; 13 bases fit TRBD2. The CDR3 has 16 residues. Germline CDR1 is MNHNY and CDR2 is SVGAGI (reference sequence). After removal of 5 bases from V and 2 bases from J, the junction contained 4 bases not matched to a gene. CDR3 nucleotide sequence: TGTGCCAGCAGTCGGGGACTAGCGGGACCCACAGATACGCAGTATTTT. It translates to CASSRGLAGPTDTQYF.

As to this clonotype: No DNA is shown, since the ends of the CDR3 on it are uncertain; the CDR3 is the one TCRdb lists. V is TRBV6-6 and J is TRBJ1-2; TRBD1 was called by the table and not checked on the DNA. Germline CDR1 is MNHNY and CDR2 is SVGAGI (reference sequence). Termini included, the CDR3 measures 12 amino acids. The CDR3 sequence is CASILGGNGYTF.

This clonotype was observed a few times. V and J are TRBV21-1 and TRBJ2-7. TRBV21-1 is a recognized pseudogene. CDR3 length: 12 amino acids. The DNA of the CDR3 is TGTGCCAGCAGGGACAGATCCTACGAGCAGTACTTC. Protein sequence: CASRDRSYEQYF.

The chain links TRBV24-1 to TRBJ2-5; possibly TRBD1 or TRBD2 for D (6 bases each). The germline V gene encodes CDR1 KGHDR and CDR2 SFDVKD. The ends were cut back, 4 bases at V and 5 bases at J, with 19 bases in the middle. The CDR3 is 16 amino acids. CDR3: CATSDHRGGRRETQYF. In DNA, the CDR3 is TGTGCCACCAGTGACCACCGAGGGGGGCGCAGGGAGACCCAGTACTTC.

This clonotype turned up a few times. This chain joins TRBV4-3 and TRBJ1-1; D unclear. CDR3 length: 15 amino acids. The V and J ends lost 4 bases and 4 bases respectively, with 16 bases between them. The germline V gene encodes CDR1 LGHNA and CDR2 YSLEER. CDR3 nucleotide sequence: TGCGCCAGCAGCCGAGTTTCCGGGGTGGCCACTGAAGCTTTCTTT. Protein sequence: CASSRVSGVATEAFF.

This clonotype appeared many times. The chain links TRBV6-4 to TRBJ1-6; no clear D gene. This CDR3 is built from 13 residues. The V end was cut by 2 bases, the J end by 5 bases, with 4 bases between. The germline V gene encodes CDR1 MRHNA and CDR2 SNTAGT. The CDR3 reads CASSDRDNSPLHF. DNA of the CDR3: TGTGCCAGCAGTGACAGGGATAATTCACCCCTCCACTTT.

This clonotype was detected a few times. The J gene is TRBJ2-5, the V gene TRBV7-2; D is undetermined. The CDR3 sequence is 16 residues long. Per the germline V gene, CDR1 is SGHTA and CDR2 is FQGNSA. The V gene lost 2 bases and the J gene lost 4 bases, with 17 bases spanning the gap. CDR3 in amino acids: CASSLWGSTTGETQYF. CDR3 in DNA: TGTGCCAGCAGCTTATGGGGTAGCACTACGGGAGAGACCCAGTACTTC. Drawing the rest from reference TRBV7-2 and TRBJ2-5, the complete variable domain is GAGVSQSPSNKVTEKGKDVELRCDPISGHTALYWYRQSLGQGLEFLIYFQGNSAPDKSGLPSDRFSAERTGGSVSTLTIQRTQQEDSAVYLCASSLWGSTTGETQYFGPGTRLLVL.

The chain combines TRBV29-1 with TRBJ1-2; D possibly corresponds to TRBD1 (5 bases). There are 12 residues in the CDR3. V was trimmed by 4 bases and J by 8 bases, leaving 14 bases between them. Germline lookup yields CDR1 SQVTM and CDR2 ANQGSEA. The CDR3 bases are TGCAGCGTTGGGTCAGGGAGGGAAGGCTACACCTTC. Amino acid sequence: CSVGSGREGYTF. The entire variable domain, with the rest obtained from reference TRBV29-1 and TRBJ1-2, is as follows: SAVISQKPSRDICQRGTSLTIQCQVDSQVTMMFWYRQQPGQSLTLIATANQGSEATYESGFVIDKFPISRPNLTFSTLTVSNMSPEDSSIYLCSVGSGREGYTFGSGTRLTVV.

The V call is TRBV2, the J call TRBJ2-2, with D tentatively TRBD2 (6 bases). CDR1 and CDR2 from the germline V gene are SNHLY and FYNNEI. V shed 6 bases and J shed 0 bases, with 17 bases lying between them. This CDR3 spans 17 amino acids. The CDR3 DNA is TGTGCCAGCAGCGCTACCTTGCGGGGTTCGAACACCGGGGAGCTGTTTTTT. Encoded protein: CASSATLRGSNTGELFF.

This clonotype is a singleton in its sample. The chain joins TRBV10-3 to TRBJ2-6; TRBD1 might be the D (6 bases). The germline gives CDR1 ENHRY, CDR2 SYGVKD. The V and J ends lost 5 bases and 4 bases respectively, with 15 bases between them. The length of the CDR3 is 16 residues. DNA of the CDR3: TGTGCCATCAGTACCCATTCGACAGGAGGGGCCAACGTCCTGACTTTC. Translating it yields CAISTHSTGGANVLTF.